This T cell receptor (beta chain) was obtained from a study of radiotherapy plus CTLA-4 blockade in lung cancer. Germline-derived CDR1 and CDR2 are MNHNY and SVGAGI (reference sequence). V was trimmed by 0 bases and J by 0 bases, leaving 5 bases between them. This CDR3 region has 15 residues. Generated by immunoSEQ multiplex PCR, the TCRdb table keeps only in-frame clones and is missing some. The sample has roughly 48,000 clones, around 83% seen once; the top ten hold about 3.3%. The source material was peripheral blood, sampled from a patient treated with radiotherapy plus ipilimumab. The chain recombines TRBV6-6 with TRBJ2-2, with a possible D match to TRBD2 (5 bases). The TCR was taken from a human donor with non-small cell lung cancer who had stable disease on radiotherapy plus ipilimumab. In DNA form, the CDR3 reads TGTGCCAGCAGTTACTCGAGGGCGAACACCGGGGAGCTGTTTTTT. It yields the protein CASSYSRANTGELFF.